This TCR beta chain was captured by sequencing in a study of CXCR3-negative and CXCR3-positive naive CD8 T cells. The CDR3 sequence is 14 residues long. TRB cDNA was prepared as libraries by UMI-labeled 5' RACE. TCRdb reprocessed the 5' RACE reads and keeps a single row for each CDR3 protein, giving no DNA. The sample table sets out some 28,000 distinct CDR3 sequences. As to this clonotype: Its antigen remains unidentified.

Study-level findings and limits: TRB CDR3 properties served as the basis for inferring TCR strength, and surface CD5 was comparable between naive subsets. Relative to memory CD8+ cells, whose diversity was much lower, both naive subsets had comparably high diversity.

The origin of this receptor is a human donor in good health. Some clones in this sample may be carry-over from other donors' samples. The sequenced material came from memory CD8+ T cells from blood. The gene calls are TRBV12-3 or TRBV12-4 and TRBJ2-5; TCRdb's D gene call, TRBD1, goes unchecked for lack of DNA. CDR3 sequence reads: CASRGQGVWETQYF.